These 18 T cell receptor beta chains were sequenced from one sample in a study of vaccination and CD4 T cells after COVID-19. These receptors' targets are unknown. Time point of the sample: late sampling 161 to 241 days after vaccination in a few convalescent patients. The sample's treatment: approximately 9-day PBMC culture with coronavirus spike peptide pools or control peptides (ViraFEST assay). The Oncomine TCR Beta short-read assay sequenced DNA from cultured CD4+ T cells. TCRdb re-analysed the PCR reads in MiXCR, keeping a single row per CDR3 protein. The table shows tens of thousands of distinct CDR3 sequences, with approximately 42% occurring only once. Material: CD4+ T cells from blood, cultured in vitro, obtained about 7 months after SARS-CoV-2 vaccination. These receptor sequences come from a human donor who had recovered from COVID-19.

In this sample, this clonotype is medium-sized (0.01 to 0.1%). The V and J genes are TRBV20-1 and TRBJ1-5; D gene unclear. CDR1 and CDR2 from the germline V gene are DFQATT and SNEGSKA (reference sequence). V lost 5 bases, J lost 7 bases, and 15 bases lay in between. The CDR3 sequence is 13 residues long. The CDR3 DNA follows: TGCAGTGCTGACCCTTTGGAGGGACAGCCCCAGCATTTT. Its translation is CSADPLEGQPQHF.

V and J are TRBV5-1 and TRBJ1-2; 8 nucleotides line up with TRBD1. Per germline, CDR1 SGHRS and CDR2 YFSETQ. The V and J ends lost 1 base and 2 bases, in that order; junction bases with no gene match: 1. The CDR3 has 14 residues. CDR3 protein: CASSLSGGNYGYTF. Written as DNA, the CDR3 is TGCGCCAGCAGCTTGTCAGGGGGCAACTATGGCTACACCTTC. Full variable domain (rest looked up from reference TRBV5-1 and TRBJ1-2): KAGVTQTPRYLIKTRGQQVTLSCSPISGHRSVSWYQQTPGQGLQFLFEYFSETQRNKGNFPGRFSGRQFSNSRSEMNVSTLELGDSALYLCASSLSGGNYGYTFGSGTRLTVV.

The chain links TRBV2 to TRBJ1-2; D not resolved. Per germline, CDR1 SNHLY and CDR2 FYNNEI. The ends were cut back, 6 bases at V and 4 bases at J, with 12 bases in the middle. CDR3 length: 13 amino acids. The CDR3 loop is CASSQPIVYGYTF. In DNA, the CDR3 is TGTGCCAGCAGCCAACCGATTGTCTATGGCTACACCTTC.

This clonotype was observed a handful of times. V usage is TRBV20-1 and J usage is TRBJ1-1, with D unclear. Trimming pared 0 bases from V and 5 bases from J, leaving 10 bases between. Per germline, CDR1 DFQATT and CDR2 SNEGSKA (reference sequence). CDR3 size: 13 residues. CDR3 coding DNA: TGCAGTGCTAGAGAAAGGACGGGAACTGAAGCTTTCTTT. This encodes CSARERTGTEAFF.

Here the CDR3 reads CASRVEGSAGANVLTF. The CDR3 nucleotides are TGTGCCAGCAGAGTTGAGGGAAGCGCTGGGGCCAACGTCCTGACTTTC. This rearrangement joins TRBV28 to TRBJ2-6; possibly TRBD2 for D (5 bases). There are 16 residues in the CDR3. V lost 6 bases and J lost 2, with 14 bases in between. The germline V gene has CDR1 MDHEN and CDR2 SYDVKM.

V and J are TRBV7-2 and TRBJ2-1; D is perhaps TRBD1 or TRBD2 (5 bases each). Trimming removed 6 bases at V and 0 bases at J, with 9 bases between. Per the germline V gene, CDR1 is SGHTA and CDR2 is FQGNSA. The CDR3 runs 14 residues. The CDR3 spells CASSPGSSYNEQFF. The CDR3, as DNA: TGTGCCAGCAGTCCAGGGAGCTCCTACAATGAGCAGTTCTTC.

The table lists this clonotype with a few counts. The rearrangement uses TRBV10-3 and TRBJ1-2; 8 nucleotides line up with TRBD1. This CDR3 has 14 amino acids. J lost 3 bases, V lost 6 bases, and 6 bases had no gene match. Looked up from germline, CDR1 is ENHRY and CDR2 is SYGVKD. This CDR3 is CAIRATGEDYGYTF. The CDR3 coding sequence is TGTGCCATCAGGGCGACAGGGGAAGACTATGGCTACACCTTC.

This clonotype was seen once. J is TRBJ1-1 and V is TRBV20-1, with unresolved D. CDR1 is DFQATT, CDR2 SNEGSKA, per germline (reference sequence). Trimming shortened V by 2 bases and J by 1 base, and 5 bases separated the two germline ends. This CDR3 comprises 12 residues. For the CDR3, the DNA is TGCAGTGCTAGATCACGGAACACTGAAGCTTTCTTT. This gives the protein CSARSRNTEAFF.

The table lists this clonotype with a few counts. The CDR3 nucleotides are TGTGCCAGCAGCCGCCCCGGGGATGGGAGCTATGGCTACACCTTC. It translates to CASSRPGDGSYGYTF. J is TRBJ1-2 and V is TRBV7-9, with D uncertain. V dropped 5 bases and J dropped 4 bases, with 17 bases sitting between them. The CDR3 sequence is 15 residues long. Germline CDR1 reads SEHNR; CDR2 reads FQNEAQ (reference sequence).

This chain uses TRBV20-1 with TRBJ2-7; the match to TRBD2 covers 7 bases. This CDR3 spans 15 amino acids. V trimming: 5 bases; J trimming: 0 bases; junction bases outside the gene matches: 10. CDR1 is DFQATT and CDR2 is SNEGSKA in the germline V gene (reference sequence). The CDR3 loop reads CSASGGRESSYEQYF. CDR3 sequence (DNA): TGCAGTGCTTCGGGCGGGCGGGAGAGCTCCTACGAGCAGTACTTC.

The genes are TRBV20-1 and TRBJ2-1; TRBD2 matches at 8 bases. This CDR3 is built from 16 residues. CDR1 DFQATT and CDR2 SNEGSKA come from the germline V gene (reference sequence). Trimming cost V 0 bases and J 3 bases; bases outside gene matches: 7. CDR3 region: CSARDSRGRNYNEQFF. The CDR3 nucleotides read TGCAGTGCTAGAGATTCCCGCGGGAGGAACTACAATGAGCAGTTCTTC.

The rearrangement uses TRBV19 and TRBJ2-7; D gene unclear. The germline CDR1 and CDR2 sequences are LNHDA and SQIVND (reference sequence). Trimming took off 4 bases at V and 2 bases at J, with 6 bases between the two ends. The CDR3 has 12 amino acids. The CDR3 here is CASSNRAYEQYF. DNA for the CDR3: TGTGCCAGTAGTAATCGGGCCTACGAGCAGTACTTC. The variable domain in full, completed from reference TRBV19 and TRBJ2-7, reads DGGITQSPKYLFRKEGQNVTLSCEQNLNHDAMYWYRQDPGQGLRLIYYSQIVNDFQKGDIAEGYSVSREKKESFPLTVTSAQKNPTAFYLCASSNRAYEQYFGPGTRLTVT.

In its sample, this clonotype was seen a few times. The chain combines TRBV15 with TRBJ2-7, with D maybe TRBD2 (6 bases). This CDR3 has 15 residues. CDR1 is LNHNV, CDR2 YYDKDF, per germline (reference sequence). The V and J ends lost 6 bases and 1 base respectively, with 16 bases between them. CDR3 amino acids: CATSAENSGSYEQYF. The CDR3 coding sequence is TGTGCCACCAGTGCCGAAAATAGCGGATCCTACGAGCAGTACTTC.

The genes are TRBV4-3 and TRBJ2-1, with 11 bases lining up with TRBD2. Trimming took 2 bases from V and 0 from J; bases not matched to a gene: 15. Germline CDR1 and CDR2: LGHNA and YSLEER. The CDR3 is 21 residues long. The CDR3 region has the DNA TGCGCCAGCAGCCAATGGGGGGGGACTAGCGGTCCCTGGAGCTCCTACAATGAGCAGTTCTTC. It translates to CASSQWGGTSGPWSSYNEQFF.

The chain joins TRBV20-1 to TRBJ1-2; 8 bases match TRBD1. Germline trimming cut 4 bases from V and 1 base from J; bases unmatched to any gene: 5. This CDR3 is built from 14 residues. CDR1 DFQATT and CDR2 SNEGSKA come from the germline V gene (reference sequence). CDR3 in DNA: TGCAGTGCTATCCAGGGGGCGGATAACTATGGCTACACCTTC. This encodes CSAIQGADNYGYTF.

The rearrangement uses TRBV19 and TRBJ1-5; D call uncertain. Germline values: CDR1 LNHDA, CDR2 SQIVND (reference sequence). The CDR3 runs 12 residues. With 5 bases removed from V and 5 bases from J, the gap between germline ends came to 7 bases. CDR3: CASSADHQPQHF. CDR3 nucleotides: TGTGCCAGTAGTGCAGACCATCAGCCCCAGCATTTT.

The V gene is TRBV28, the J gene TRBJ1-1; no clear D gene. CDR1 and CDR2 (germline): MDHEN, SYDVKM. V dropped 5 bases and J dropped 3 bases, with 10 bases sitting between them. The CDR3 runs to 13 residues. This CDR3 is CASSMFAHTEAFF. The CDR3 coding sequence is TGTGCCAGCAGTATGTTCGCTCACACTGAAGCTTTCTTT.

This sequence joins TRBV24-1 and TRBJ2-2, with D perhaps TRBD1 (5 bases). The CDR3 is 15 residues long. The V end lost 4 bases, the J end lost 1 base, and 9 bases lay between the germline ends. The germline V gene encodes CDR1 KGHDR and CDR2 SFDVKD. The CDR3 loop is CATSEPDRNTGELFF. The CDR3 coding sequence is TGTGCCACCAGTGAACCCGACAGGAACACCGGGGAGCTGTTTTTT.